This T cell receptor (beta chain) was identified during a study of OX40 agonist ivuxolimab in advanced cancers. Produced via immunoSEQ multiplex PCR; TCRdb's table is partial and in-frame only. In the table there are around 74,000 clones, roughly nine tenths of which are singletons. The sequence derives from an adult with an advanced solid tumor such as melanoma, head and neck, liver or kidney cancer. The sequences come from CD4+ or CD8+ T cells sorted from blood, collected in a trial of the OX40 agonist ivuxolimab.

CDR3 protein: CASSATGIGNTIYF. The CDR3 region has the DNA TGTGCCAGCAGCGCCACAGGCATTGGAAACACCATATATTTT. J is TRBJ1-3 and V is TRBV2, with D possibly matching TRBD1 (5 bases). The CDR3 totals 14 residues. V lost 6 bases and J lost 3, with 12 bases in between. Germline V lookup: CDR1 SNHLY, CDR2 FYNNEI.